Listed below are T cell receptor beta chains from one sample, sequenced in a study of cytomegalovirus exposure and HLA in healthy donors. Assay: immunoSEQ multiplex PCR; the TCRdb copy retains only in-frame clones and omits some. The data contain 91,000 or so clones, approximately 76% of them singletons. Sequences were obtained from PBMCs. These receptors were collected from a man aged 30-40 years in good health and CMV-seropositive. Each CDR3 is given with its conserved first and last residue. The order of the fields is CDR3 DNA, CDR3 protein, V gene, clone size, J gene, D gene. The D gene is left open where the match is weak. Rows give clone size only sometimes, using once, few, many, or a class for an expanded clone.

TGTGCCAGCCAGGGTTTCAATCAGCCCCAGCATTTT CASQGFNQPQHF TRBV7-9 - TRBJ1-5 -
TGTGCCAGCAGCTTTGCGGCGCGAGGGACGCAGTATTTT CASSFAARGTQYF TRBV7-6 few TRBJ2-3 -
TGTGCCATCAGGGGGGACAGCCAGAATTCACCCCTCCACTTT CAIRGDSQNSPLHF TRBV10-3 - TRBJ1-6 TRBD1
TGTGCCACCCTAGCGGGAGGGCCTACTCGTGAGCAGTTCTTC CATLAGGPTREQFF TRBV27 - TRBJ2-1 TRBD2
TGTGCCAGCAGCTGGGCTAGCGGCTACAATGAGCAGTTCTTC CASSWASGYNEQFF TRBV11-2 - TRBJ2-1 TRBD2
TGCGCCAGCAGCTTGAAGACAGCCAATGAGCAGTTCTTC CASSLKTANEQFF TRBV5-1 - TRBJ2-1 -
TGCGCCAGCAGCCAGAACACAGATACGCAGTATTTT CASSQNTDTQYF TRBV5-1 once TRBJ2-3 -
TGTGCCAGCAGTTCTGGGCCCCGCCAGCCCCAGCATTTT CASSSGPRQPQHF TRBV6-5 - TRBJ1-5 -
TGTGCCAGCTCACGTGGGGACAGTGCACGTGGCTACACCTTC CASSRGDSARGYTF TRBV18 - TRBJ1-2 TRBD1
TGCAGCGGGGACAGGGGAGAGACCCAGTACTTC CSGDRGETQYF TRBV29-1 once TRBJ2-5 TRBD1
TGTGCCAGCAGTGAGAGGAGCAATCAGCCCCAGCATTTT CASSERSNQPQHF TRBV6-5 - TRBJ1-5 -
TGCAGCGTTGAACTAGCGGGAACCTACGAGCAGTACTTC CSVELAGTYEQYF TRBV29-1 - TRBJ2-7 TRBD2